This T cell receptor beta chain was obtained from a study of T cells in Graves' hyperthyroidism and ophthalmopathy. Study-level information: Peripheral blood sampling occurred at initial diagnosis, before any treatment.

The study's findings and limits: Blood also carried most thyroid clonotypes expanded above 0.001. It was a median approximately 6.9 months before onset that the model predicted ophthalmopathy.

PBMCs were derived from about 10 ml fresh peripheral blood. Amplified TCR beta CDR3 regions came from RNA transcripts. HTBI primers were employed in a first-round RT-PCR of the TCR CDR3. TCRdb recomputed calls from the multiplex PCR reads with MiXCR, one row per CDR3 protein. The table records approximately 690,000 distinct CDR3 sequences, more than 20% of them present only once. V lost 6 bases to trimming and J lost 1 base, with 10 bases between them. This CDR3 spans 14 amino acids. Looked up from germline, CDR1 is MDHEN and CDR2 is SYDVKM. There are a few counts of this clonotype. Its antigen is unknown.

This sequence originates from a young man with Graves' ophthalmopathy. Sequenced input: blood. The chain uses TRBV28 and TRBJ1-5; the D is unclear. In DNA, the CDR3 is TGTGCCAGCAGGGAAGGGAGAAGCAATCAGCCCCAGCATTTT. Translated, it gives CASREGRSNQPQHF.